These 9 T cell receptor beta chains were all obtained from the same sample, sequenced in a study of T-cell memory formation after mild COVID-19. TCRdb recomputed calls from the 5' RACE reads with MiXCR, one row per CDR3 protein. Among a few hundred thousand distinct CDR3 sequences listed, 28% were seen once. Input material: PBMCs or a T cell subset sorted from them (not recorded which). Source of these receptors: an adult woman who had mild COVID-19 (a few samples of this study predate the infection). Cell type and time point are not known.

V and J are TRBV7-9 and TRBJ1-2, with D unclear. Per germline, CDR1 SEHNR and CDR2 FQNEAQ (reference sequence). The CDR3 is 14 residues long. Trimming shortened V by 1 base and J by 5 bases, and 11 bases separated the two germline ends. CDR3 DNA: TGTGCCAGCAGCTTAGAGAGGTTGGGGTATGGCTACACCTTC. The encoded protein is CASSLERLGYGYTF.

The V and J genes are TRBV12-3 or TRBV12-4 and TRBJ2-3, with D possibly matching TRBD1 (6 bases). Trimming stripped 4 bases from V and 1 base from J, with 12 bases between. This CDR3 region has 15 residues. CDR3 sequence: CASSSQGSRTDTQYF. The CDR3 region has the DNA TGTGCCAGCAGTTCACAGGGATCCCGCACAGATACGCAGTATTTT.

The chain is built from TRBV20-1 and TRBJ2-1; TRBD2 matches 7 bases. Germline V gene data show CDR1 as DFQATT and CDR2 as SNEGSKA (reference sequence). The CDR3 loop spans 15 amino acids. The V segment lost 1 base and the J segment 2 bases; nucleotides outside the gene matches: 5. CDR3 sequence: CSARVGGIPYNEQFF. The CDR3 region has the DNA TGCAGTGCTAGAGTGGGGGGGATCCCCTACAATGAGCAGTTCTTC.

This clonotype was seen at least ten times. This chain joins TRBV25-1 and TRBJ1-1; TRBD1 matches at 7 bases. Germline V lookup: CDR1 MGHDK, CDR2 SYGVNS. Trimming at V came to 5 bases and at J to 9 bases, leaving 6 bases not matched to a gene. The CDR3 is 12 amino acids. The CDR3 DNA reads TGTGCCAGCAGTACCAACAGGGGAAAAGCTTTCTTT. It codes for CASSTNRGKAFF.

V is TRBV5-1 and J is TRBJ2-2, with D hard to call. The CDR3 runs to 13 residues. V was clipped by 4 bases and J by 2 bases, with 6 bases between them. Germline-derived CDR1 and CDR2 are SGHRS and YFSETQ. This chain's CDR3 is CASSLHNTGELFF. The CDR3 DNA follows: TGCGCCAGCAGCCTGCACAACACCGGGGAGCTGTTTTTT.

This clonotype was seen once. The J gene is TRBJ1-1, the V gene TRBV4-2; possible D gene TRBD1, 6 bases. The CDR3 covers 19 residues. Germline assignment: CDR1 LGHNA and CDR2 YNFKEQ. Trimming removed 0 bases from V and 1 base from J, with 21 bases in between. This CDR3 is CASSQEEVLRGPENTEAFF. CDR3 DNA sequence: TGTGCCAGCAGCCAAGAGGAGGTATTGCGGGGGCCGGAGAACACTGAAGCTTTCTTT.

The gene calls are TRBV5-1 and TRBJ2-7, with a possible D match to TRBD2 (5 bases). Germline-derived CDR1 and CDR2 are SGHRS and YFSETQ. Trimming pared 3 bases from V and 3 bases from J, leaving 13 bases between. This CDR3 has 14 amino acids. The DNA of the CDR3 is TGCGCCAGCAGCTCCGACTGGAGCGGCTACGAGCAGTACTTC. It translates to CASSSDWSGYEQYF.

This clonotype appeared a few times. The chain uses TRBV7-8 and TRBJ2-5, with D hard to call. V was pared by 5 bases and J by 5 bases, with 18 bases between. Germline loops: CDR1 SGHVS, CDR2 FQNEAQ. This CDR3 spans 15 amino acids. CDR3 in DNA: TGTGCCAGCAGCCCCGCCCTGGCCTCCGGGGAGACCCAGTACTTC. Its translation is CASSPALASGETQYF.

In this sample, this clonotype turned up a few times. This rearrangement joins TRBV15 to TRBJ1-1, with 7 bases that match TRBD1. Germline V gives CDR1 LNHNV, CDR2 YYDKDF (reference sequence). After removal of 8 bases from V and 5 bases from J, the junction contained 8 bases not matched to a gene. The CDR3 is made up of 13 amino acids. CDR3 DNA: TGTGCCACCTACGACAGGGAAGGAACTGAAGCTTTCTTT. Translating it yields CATYDREGTEAFF.